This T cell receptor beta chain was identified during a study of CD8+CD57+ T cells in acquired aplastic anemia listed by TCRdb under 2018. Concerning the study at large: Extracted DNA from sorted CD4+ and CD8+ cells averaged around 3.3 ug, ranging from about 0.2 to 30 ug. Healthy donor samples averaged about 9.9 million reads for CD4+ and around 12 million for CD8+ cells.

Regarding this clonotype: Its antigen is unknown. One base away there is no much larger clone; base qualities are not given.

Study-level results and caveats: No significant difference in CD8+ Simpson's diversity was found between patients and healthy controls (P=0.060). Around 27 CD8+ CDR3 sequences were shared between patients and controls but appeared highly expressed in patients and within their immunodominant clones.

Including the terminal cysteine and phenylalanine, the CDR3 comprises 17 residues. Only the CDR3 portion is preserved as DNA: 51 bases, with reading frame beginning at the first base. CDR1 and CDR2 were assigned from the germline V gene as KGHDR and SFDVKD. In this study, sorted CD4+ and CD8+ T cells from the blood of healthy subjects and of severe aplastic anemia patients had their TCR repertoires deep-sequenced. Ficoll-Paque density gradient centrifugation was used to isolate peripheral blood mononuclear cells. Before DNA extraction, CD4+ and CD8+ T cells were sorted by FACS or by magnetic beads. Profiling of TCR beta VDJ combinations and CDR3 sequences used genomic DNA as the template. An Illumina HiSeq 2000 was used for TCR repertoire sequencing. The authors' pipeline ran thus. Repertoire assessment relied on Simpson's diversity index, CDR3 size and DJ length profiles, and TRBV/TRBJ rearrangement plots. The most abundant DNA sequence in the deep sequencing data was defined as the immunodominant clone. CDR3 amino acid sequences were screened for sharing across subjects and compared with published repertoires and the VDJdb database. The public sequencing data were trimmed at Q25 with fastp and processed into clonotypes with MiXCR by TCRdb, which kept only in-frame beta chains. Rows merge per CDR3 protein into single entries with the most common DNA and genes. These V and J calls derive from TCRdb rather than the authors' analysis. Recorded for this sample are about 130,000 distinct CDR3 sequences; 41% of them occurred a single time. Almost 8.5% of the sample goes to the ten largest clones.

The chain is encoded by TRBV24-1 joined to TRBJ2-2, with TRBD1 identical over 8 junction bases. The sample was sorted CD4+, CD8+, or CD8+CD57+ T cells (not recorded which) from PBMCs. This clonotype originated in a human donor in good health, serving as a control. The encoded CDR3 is CAIRPRQGRVGAGELFF. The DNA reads TGTGCTATACGACCTCGACAGGGGCGCGTCGGAGCCGGGGAGCTGTTTTTT.